The TCR beta chain described here comes from a study of CD8 T cells in Susac syndrome (dated by TCRdb to 2018 to 2020). About the investigation overall: Of the Susac syndrome patients who were sequenced, fewer than ten were in clinical remission while roughly six had clinically active disease. The study compared CD8+ T cell repertoire clonality among over 9 healthy donors, about 14 Susac syndrome patients and roughly 16 multiple sclerosis patients. Repertoire sequencing was used to test whether CD8+ T cell activation and differentiation in Susac syndrome was antigen driven. At the time of blood withdrawal, Susac syndrome patients were either therapy-naive, taking corticosteroids (with some also receiving IVIg), or on IVIg alone.

Peripheral blood CD8+ and CD4+ T cells from healthy donors, Susac syndrome patients and multiple sclerosis patients were profiled by high-throughput TCR beta sequencing. Recently defined diagnostic criteria for definite or probable disease were met by the Susac syndrome patients. Bulk CD8+ and CD4+ T cells were purified magnetically by negative isolation, whereas CD8+ TEMRA cells were enriched by FACS. Blood was drawn into EDTA tubes, processed within 24 hours, and PBMCs were isolated by density gradient centrifugation. PBMCs intended for TCR sequencing were cryopreserved in liquid nitrogen and thawed later in a water bath at 37 degrees C. A purity of at least 90% was achieved for sorted or isolated CD4+, CD8+ and CD8+ TEMRA cells. CDR1 is given as SGHKS and CDR2 as YYEKEE, both from the germline V gene (reference sequence). Its CDR3 holds 14 amino acids, cysteine through phenylalanine. The sequence is cut down to CDR3 DNA, 42 bases in frame from base 1. The V end loses 3 bases and the J end loses 2 bases, and a stretch of 11 bases separates them.

Study-wide conclusions, independent of this receptor: Clonal expansion was observed in Susac syndrome CD8+ repertoires, with the highest expansion in CD8+ TEMRA cells and greater expansion in clinically active than in remitting patients. The number of individuals in the TCR sequencing and HLA analysis was acknowledged as relatively small. Sixteen and five Susac-specific public clones were found in the total CD8+ and CD8+ TEMRA repertoires, respectively.

About this clonotype: This clone's antigen is unknown. No clone much larger than this one lies a single base away; base qualities are absent.

RNA was extracted using the RNeasy kit, and roughly 0.45 to 1 microgram was reverse transcribed with random hexamers. TCR beta CDR3 regions were amplified with the immunoSEQ multiplex PCR assay covering 54 Vbeta and 13 Jbeta segments. PCR amplification bias was corrected by using a synthetic template baseline for primer optimization and computational correction. Processing in the source paper ran as follows. Only productive sequences were kept, with reads annotated to V, D and J genes according to IMGT and analyzed in immunoSEQ Analyzer. Clonality was computed as one minus Shannon entropy normalized by log2 of the number of productive unique sequences. For each patient and control, public and private clones were evaluated within the 100 most prevalent clones. Susac-specific clones were defined as absent from healthy and MS cohorts, about 1,100 published viral clones and other ImmuneACCESS disease sequences. TCRdb cleaned the public reads at Q25 with fastp, built clones with MiXCR and kept in-frame beta chains. Rows with a matching CDR3 protein are joined into one entry that keeps the most common DNA and genes. The V and J calls and clone size come from TCRdb's table, not from the authors' own analysis. This sample has 65,000 to 85,000 distinct CDR3 sequences in its table, and approximately 93% of those were observed once. Jointly, the top ten make up roughly 0.45% of the sample.

This sequence originates from a human donor with Susac syndrome. This chain joins TRBV5-5 to TRBJ1-2, with no confidently assigned D gene. What was sequenced was CD8+ T cells from PBMCs. The DNA sequence reads TGTGCCAGCAGCTCGACGGGCCCGAACTATGGCTACACCTTC. The translation is CASSSTGPNYGYTF.